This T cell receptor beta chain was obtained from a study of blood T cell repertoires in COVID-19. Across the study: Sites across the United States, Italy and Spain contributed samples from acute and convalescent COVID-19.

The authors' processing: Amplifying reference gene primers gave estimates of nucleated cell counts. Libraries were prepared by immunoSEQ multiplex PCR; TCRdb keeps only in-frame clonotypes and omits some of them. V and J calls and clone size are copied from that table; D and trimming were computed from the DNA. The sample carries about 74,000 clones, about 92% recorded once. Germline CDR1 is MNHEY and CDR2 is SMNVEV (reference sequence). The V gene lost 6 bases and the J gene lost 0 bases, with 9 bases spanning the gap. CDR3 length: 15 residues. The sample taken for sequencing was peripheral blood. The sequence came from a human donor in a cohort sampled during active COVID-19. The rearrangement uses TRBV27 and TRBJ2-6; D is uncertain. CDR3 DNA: TGTGCCAGCAGAGCTATTCTCTCTGGGGCCAACGTCCTGACTTTC. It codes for CASRAILSGANVLTF. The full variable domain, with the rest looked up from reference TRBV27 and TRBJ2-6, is EAQVTQNPRYLITVTGKKLTVTCSQNMNHEYMSWYRQDPGLGLRQIYYSMNVEVTDKGDVPEGYKVSRKEKRNFPLILESPSPNQTSLYFCASRAILSGANVLTFGAGSRLTVL.